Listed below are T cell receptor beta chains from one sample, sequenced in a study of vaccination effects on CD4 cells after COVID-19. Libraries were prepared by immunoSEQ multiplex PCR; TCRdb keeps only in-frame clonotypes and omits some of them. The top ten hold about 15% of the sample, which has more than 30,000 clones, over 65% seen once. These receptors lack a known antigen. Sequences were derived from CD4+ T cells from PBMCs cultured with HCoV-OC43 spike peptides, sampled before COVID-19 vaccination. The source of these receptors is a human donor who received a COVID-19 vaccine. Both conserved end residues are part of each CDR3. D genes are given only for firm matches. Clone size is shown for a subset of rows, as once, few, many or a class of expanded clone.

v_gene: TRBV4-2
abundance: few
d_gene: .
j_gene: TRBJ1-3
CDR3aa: CASSREADSSGNTIYF
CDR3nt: TGTGCCAGCAGCCGGGAGGCAGACAGCTCTGGAAACACCATATATTTT

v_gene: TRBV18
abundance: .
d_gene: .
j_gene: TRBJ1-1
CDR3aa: CASSPTGTNTEAFF
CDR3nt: TGTGCCAGCTCACCAACAGGGACGAACACTGAAGCTTTCTTT

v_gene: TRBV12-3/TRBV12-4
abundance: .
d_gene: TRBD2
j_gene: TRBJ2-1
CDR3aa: CASTRGLALEQFF
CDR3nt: TGTGCCAGCACAAGGGGACTAGCCCTTGAGCAGTTCTTC

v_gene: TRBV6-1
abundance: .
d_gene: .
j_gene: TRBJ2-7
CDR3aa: CASSESEVYEQYF
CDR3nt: TGTGCCAGCAGTGAAAGCGAGGTCTACGAGCAGTACTTC

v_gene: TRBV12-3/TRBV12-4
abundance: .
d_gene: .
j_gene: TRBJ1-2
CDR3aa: CASSERRGGYTF
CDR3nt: TGTGCCAGCAGTGAACGCAGAGGAGGCTACACCTTC

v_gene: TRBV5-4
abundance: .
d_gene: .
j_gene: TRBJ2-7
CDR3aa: CASSWRPRSYEQYF
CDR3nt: TGTGCCAGCAGCTGGCGCCCCCGAAGCTACGAGCAGTACTTC

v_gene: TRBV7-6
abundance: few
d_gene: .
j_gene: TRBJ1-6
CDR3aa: CASSKEGNSYNSPLHF
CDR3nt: TGTGCCAGCAGCAAAGAGGGCAACTCCTATAATTCACCCCTCCACTTT

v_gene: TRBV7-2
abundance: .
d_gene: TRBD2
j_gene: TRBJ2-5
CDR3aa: CASRTGLAANQETQYF
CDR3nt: TGTGCCAGCAGAACGGGACTAGCGGCGAACCAAGAGACCCAGTACTTC

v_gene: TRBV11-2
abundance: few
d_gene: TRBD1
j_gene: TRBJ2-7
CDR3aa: CASSRRGQGNDEQYF
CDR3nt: TGTGCCAGCAGCAGGAGGGGACAGGGTAACGACGAGCAGTACTTC

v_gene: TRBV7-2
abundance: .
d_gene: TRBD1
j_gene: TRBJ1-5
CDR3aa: CASSLRGQGFEPQHF
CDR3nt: TGTGCCAGCAGCTTACGGGGACAGGGGTTTGAGCCCCAGCATTTT

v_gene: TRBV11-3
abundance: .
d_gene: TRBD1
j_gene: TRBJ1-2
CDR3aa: CASSRGLGDGYTF
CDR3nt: TGTGCCAGTTCAAGGGGGCTGGGTGATGGCTACACCTTC

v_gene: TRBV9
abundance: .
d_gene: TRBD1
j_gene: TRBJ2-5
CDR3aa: CASSVSTGPQETQYF
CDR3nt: TGTGCCAGCAGCGTTTCGACAGGGCCACAAGAGACCCAGTACTTC

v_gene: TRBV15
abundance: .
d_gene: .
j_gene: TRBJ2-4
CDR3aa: CATRGSLLAKNIQYF
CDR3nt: TGTGCCACCAGGGGTTCCTTGCTAGCCAAAAACATTCAGTACTTC

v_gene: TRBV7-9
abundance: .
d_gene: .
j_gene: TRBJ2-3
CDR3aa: CASSSRGVADTQYF
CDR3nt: TGTGCCAGCAGCTCCAGGGGGGTGGCAGATACGCAGTATTTT

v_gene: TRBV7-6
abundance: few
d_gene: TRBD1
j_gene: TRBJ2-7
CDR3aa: CASSSFRDRVHEQYF
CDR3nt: TGTGCCAGCAGCAGTTTCCGGGACAGGGTCCACGAGCAGTACTTC

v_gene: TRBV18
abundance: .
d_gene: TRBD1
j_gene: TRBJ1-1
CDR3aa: CASSRAGQGGREAFF
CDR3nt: TGTGCCAGCTCCCGTGCCGGACAGGGCGGACGTGAAGCTTTCTTT

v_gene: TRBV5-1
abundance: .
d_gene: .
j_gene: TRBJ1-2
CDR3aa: CASSLGAGAGYTF
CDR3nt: TGCGCCAGCAGCTTGGGAGCCGGGGCGGGCTACACCTTC

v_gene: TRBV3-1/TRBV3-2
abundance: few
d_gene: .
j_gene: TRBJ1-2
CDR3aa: CASSQDQAGPYGYTF
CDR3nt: TGTGCCAGCAGCCAAGATCAGGCGGGACCCTATGGCTACACCTTC

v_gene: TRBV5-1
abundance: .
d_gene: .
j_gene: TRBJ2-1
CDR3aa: CASSPDMSFNEQFF
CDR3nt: TGCGCCAGCAGCCCGGACATGTCTTTCAATGAGCAGTTCTTC

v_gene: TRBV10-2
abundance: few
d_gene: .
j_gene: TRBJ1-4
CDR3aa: CASSEPTKSESKLFF
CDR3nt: TGCGCCAGCAGTGAGCCGACAAAGTCGGAATCAAAACTGTTTTTT

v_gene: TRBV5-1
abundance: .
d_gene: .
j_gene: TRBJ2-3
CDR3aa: CASSLRGVSTDTQYF
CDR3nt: TGCGCCAGCAGCTTGCGCGGGGTGAGCACAGATACGCAGTATTTT

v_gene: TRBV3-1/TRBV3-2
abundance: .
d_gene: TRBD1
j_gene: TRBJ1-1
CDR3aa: CASSPRQGYTEAFF
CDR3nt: TGTGCCAGCAGCCCGAGACAGGGGTACACTGAAGCTTTCTTT

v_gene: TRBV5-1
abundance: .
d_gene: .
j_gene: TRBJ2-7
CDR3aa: CASSLPGARTYEQYF
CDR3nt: TGCGCCAGCAGCTTACCGGGAGCCAGAACCTACGAGCAGTACTTC

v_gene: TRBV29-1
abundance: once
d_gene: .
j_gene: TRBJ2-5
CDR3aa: CSGSGHRGETQYF
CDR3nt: TGCAGCGGATCGGGACACCGCGGTGAGACCCAGTACTTC

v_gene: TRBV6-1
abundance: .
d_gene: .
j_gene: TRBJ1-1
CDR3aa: CASSERRNTEAFF
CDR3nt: TGTGCCAGCAGTGAAAGGAGGAACACTGAAGCTTTCTTT

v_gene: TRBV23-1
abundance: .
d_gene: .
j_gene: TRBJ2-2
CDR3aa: CASSQFEAGNTGELFF
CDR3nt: TGCGCCAGCAGTCAGTTTGAGGCAGGAAACACCGGGGAGCTGTTTTTT

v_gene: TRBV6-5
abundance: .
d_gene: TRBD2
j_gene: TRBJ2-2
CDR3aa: CASSLGLANTGELFF
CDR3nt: TGTGCCAGCAGCCTCGGACTAGCGAACACCGGGGAGCTGTTTTTT

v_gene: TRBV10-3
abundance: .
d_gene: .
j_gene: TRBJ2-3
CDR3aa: CAIKPRGLDTDTQYF
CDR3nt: TGTGCCATCAAACCCCGGGGACTCGACACAGATACGCAGTATTTT

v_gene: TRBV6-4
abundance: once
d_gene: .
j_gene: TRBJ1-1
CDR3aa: CASSVQPEDTEAFF
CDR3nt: TGTGCCAGCAGTGTACAACCTGAAGACACTGAAGCTTTCTTT

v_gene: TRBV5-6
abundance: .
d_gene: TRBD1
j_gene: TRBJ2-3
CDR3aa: CASSFAGGGSTDTQYF
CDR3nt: TGTGCCAGCAGTTTCGCAGGGGGCGGTAGCACAGATACGCAGTATTTT

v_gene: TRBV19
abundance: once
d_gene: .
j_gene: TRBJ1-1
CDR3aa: CASSILAQNTEAFF
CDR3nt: .